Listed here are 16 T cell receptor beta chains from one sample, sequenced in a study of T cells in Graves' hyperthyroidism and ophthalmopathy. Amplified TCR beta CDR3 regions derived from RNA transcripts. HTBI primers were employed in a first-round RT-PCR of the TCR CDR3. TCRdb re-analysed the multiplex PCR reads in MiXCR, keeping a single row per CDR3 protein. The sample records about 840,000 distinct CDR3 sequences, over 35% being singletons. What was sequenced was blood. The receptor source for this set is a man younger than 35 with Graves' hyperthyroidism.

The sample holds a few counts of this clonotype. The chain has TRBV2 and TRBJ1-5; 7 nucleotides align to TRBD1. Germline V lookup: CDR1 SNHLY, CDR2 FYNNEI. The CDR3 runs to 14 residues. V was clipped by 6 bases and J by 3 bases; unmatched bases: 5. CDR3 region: CASRNRGINQPQHF. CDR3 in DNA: TGTGCCAGCAGGAACAGGGGCATCAATCAGCCCCAGCATTTT.

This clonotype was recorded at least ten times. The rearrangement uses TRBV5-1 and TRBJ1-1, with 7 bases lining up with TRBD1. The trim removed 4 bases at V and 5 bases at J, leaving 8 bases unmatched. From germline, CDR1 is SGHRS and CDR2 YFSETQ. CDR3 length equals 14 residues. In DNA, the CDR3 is TGCGCCAGCAGCCTCGGCGACAGGGATACTGAAGCTTTCTTT. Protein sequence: CASSLGDRDTEAFF.

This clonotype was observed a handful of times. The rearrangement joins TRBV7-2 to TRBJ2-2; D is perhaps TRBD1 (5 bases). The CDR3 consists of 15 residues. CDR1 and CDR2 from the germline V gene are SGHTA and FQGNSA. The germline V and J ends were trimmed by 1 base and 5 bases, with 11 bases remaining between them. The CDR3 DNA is TGTGCCAGCAGCTTAGAAGGCTCAGGGACCGGGGAGCTGTTTTTT. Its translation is CASSLEGSGTGELFF.

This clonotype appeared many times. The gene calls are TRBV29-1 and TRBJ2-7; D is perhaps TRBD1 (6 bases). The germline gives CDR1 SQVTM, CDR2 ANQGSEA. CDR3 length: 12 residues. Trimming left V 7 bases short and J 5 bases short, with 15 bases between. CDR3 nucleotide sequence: TGCAGCGCCACAGGGTCGATGGACGAGCAGTACTTC. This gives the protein CSATGSMDEQYF.

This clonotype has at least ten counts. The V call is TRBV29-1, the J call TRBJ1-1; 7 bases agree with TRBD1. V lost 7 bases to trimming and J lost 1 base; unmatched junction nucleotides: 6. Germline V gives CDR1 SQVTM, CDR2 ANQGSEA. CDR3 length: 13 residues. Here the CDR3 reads CSARQGTNTEAFF. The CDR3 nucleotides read TGCAGCGCCCGACAGGGAACGAACACTGAAGCTTTCTTT. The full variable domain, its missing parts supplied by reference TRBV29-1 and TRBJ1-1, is SAVISQKPSRDICQRGTSLTIQCQVDSQVTMMFWYRQQPGQSLTLIATANQGSEATYESGFVIDKFPISRPNLTFSTLTVSNMSPEDSSIYLCSARQGTNTEAFFGQGTRLTVV.

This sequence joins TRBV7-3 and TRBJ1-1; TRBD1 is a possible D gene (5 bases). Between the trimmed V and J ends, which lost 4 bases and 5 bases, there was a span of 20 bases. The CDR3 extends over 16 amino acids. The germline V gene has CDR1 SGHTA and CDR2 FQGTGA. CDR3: CASSSGTKRGWTEAFF. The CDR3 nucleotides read TGTGCCAGCAGCTCCGGGACCAAGCGGGGATGGACTGAAGCTTTCTTT.

CDR3 region: CASSQEQFYEQYF. DNA of the CDR3: TGCGCCAGCAGCCAAGAGCAATTCTACGAGCAGTACTTC. The chain combines TRBV4-1 with TRBJ2-7; D not certain. The germline V and J ends were trimmed by 0 bases and 3 bases, with 6 bases remaining between them. The CDR3 length is 13 residues. Germline loops: CDR1 MGHRA, CDR2 YSYEKL.

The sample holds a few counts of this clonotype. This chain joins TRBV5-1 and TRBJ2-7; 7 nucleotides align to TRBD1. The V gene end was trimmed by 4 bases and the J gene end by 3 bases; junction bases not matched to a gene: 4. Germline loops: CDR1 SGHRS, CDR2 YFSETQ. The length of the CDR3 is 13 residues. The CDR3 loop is CASSVGQNYEQYF. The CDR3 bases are TGCGCCAGCAGCGTGGGACAGAACTACGAGCAGTACTTC.

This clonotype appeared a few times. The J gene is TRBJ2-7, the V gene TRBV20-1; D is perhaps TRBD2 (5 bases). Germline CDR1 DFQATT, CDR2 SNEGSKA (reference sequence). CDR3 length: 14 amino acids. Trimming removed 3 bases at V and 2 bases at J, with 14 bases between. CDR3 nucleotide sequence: TGCAGTGCTAGTTCGGAGGTCCAAACCTACGAGCAGTACTTC. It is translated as CSASSEVQTYEQYF.

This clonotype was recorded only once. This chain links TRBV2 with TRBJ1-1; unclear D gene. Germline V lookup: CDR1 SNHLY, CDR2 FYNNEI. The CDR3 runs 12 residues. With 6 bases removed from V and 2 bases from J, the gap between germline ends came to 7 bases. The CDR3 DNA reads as TGTGCCAGCAGATACAGAAACACTGAAGCTTTCTTT. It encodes CASRYRNTEAFF.

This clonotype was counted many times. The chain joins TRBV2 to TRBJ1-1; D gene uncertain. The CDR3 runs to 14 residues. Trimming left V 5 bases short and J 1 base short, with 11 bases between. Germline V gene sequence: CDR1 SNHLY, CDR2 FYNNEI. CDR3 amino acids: CASSLVESNTEAFF. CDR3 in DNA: TGTGCCAGCAGTTTGGTAGAATCGAACACTGAAGCTTTCTTT.

CDR3 region: CASWGDVLSYEQYF. The DNA for the CDR3 is TGTGCCAGCTGGGGGGACGTCCTTTCCTACGAGCAGTACTTC. The V and J genes are TRBV2 and TRBJ2-7; tentative D call: TRBD2 (6 bases). V lost 8 bases to trimming and J lost 1 base, with 15 bases between them. Germline V lookup: CDR1 SNHLY, CDR2 FYNNEI. The CDR3 has 14 residues. The complete variable domain, with remaining parts taken from reference TRBV2 and TRBJ2-7, reads EPEVTQTPSHQVTQMGQEVILRCVPISNHLYFYWYRQILGQKVEFLVSFYNNEISEKSEIFDDQFSVERPDGSNFTLKIRSTKLEDSAMYFCASWGDVLSYEQYFGPGTRLTVT.

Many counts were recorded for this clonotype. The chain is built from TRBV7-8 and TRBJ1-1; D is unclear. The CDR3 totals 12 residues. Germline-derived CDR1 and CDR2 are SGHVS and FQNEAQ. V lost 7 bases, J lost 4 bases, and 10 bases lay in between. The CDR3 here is CASTPVGTEAFF. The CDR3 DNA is TGTGCCAGCACCCCAGTGGGCACTGAAGCTTTCTTT.

CDR3 region: CASSFWAGAGELFF. The CDR3, as DNA: TGTGCCAGCAGCTTCTGGGCGGGCGCCGGGGAGCTGTTTTTT. V is TRBV28 and J is TRBJ2-2; perhaps TRBD2 as D (5 bases). Germline V gene lookup returns CDR1 MDHEN and CDR2 SYDVKM. CDR3 length: 14 residues. V gave up 6 bases and J gave up 6 bases, with 14 bases separating them. The variable domain in full, completed from reference TRBV28 and TRBJ2-2, reads DVKVTQSSRYLVKRTGEKVFLECVQDMDHENMFWYRQDPGLGLRLIYFSYDVKMKEKGDIPEGYSVSREKKERFSLILESASTNQTSMYLCASSFWAGAGELFFGEGSRLTVL.

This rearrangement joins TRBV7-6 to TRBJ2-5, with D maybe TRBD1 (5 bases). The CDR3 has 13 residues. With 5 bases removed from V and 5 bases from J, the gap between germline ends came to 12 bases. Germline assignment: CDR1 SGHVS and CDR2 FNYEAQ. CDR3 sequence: CASSAGAGETQYF. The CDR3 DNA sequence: TGTGCCAGCAGCGCAGGTGCAGGGGAGACCCAGTACTTC.

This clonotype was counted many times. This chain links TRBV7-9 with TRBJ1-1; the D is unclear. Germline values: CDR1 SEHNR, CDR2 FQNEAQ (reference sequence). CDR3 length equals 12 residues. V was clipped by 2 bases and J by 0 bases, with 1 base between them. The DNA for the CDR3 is TGTGCCAGCAGCTTACTGAACACTGAAGCTTTCTTT. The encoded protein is CASSLLNTEAFF.